Shown below are 19 T cell receptor beta chains from a single sample sequenced in a study of OX40 agonist ivuxolimab in advanced cancers. Library prep was done by the immunoSEQ multiplex PCR assay. TCRdb mirrors the immuneACCESS table, restricted to in-frame sequences. Some clones are absent from its copies; in checked studies, under half trace to an unresolved V gene, and the reason for the others is unknown. Counted in this sample were tens of thousands of clones; 85% to 90% of them appeared once. The ten most abundant clones make up 0.22% of the sample. The material was CD4+ or CD8+ T cells sorted from blood, obtained in a trial of the OX40 agonist ivuxolimab. These receptors came from an adult with an advanced solid tumor such as melanoma, head and neck, liver or kidney cancer.

This clone was found a few times. This chain connects TRBV7-3 to TRBJ2-5; perhaps TRBD1 as D (5 bases). The V gene lost 1 base and the J gene lost 1 base, with 10 bases spanning the gap. The CDR3 spans 15 residues. The germline gives CDR1 SGHTA, CDR2 FQGTGA. In DNA form, the CDR3 reads TGTGCCAGCAGCTTAATGGGGCAGGGCCAAGAGACCCAGTACTTC. This gives the protein CASSLMGQGQETQYF.

The J gene is TRBJ2-2, the V gene TRBV9; D gene uncertain. This CDR3 contains 14 residues. CDR1 is SGDLS, CDR2 YYNGEE, per germline. The germline V and J ends were trimmed by 4 bases and 2 bases, with 9 bases remaining between them. The DNA of the CDR3 is TGTGCCAGCAGCCTCACTACTAACACCGGGGAGCTGTTTTTT. It yields the protein CASSLTTNTGELFF.

The chain is built from TRBV5-6 and TRBJ1-1, with D maybe TRBD1 (5 bases). V lost 0 bases and J lost 0, with 15 bases in between. This CDR3 contains 17 residues. The germline V gene has CDR1 SGHDT and CDR2 YYEEEE. For the CDR3, the DNA is TGTGCCAGCAGCTTGGACCCCGGAGGGGCGATGAACACTGAAGCTTTCTTT. As protein: CASSLDPGGAMNTEAFF.

J is TRBJ2-5 and V is TRBV29-1; maybe TRBD1 (6 bases). Trimming stripped 7 bases from V and 2 bases from J, with 8 bases between. The CDR3 sequence is 11 residues long. In germline, CDR1 is SQVTM, CDR2 ANQGSEA. The CDR3: CSGTVQETQYF. In DNA, the CDR3 is TGCAGCGGGACAGTTCAAGAGACCCAGTACTTC.

The V and J genes are TRBV5-6 and TRBJ2-1; D gene uncertain. CDR1 and CDR2 from the germline V gene are SGHDT and YYEEEE. This CDR3 has 12 amino acids. The V gene lost 0 bases and the J gene lost 9 bases, with 7 bases spanning the gap. The CDR3, as DNA: TGTGCCAGCAGCTTGGAGATAGTTGAGCAGTTCTTC. It is translated as CASSLEIVEQFF.

This clone showed up just a few times. This rearrangement joins TRBV6-1 to TRBJ1-5, with D possibly TRBD1 on 6 matching bases. CDR1 and CDR2 (germline): MNHNS, SASEGT. Trimming removed 2 bases at V and 4 bases at J, with 12 bases between. CDR3 length equals 15 residues. The CDR3 region has the DNA TGTGCCAGCAGTGAAAATGTGGGGGCAAATCAGCCCCAGCATTTT. It specifies CASSENVGANQPQHF.

This chain links TRBV13 with TRBJ2-3; possibly TRBD1 for D (6 bases). The CDR3 runs 17 residues. Between the trimmed V and J ends, which lost 0 bases and 0 bases, there was a span of 13 bases. Germline CDR1 PRHDT, CDR2 FYEKMQ (reference sequence). CDR3 amino acids: CASSLGLTGLSTDTQYF. In DNA form, the CDR3 reads TGTGCCAGCAGCTTAGGCCTAACAGGGCTAAGCACAGATACGCAGTATTTT.

The J gene is TRBJ2-3, the V gene TRBV19; no clear D gene. The CDR3 has 15 amino acids. Trimming took off 8 bases at V and 2 bases at J, with 17 bases between the two ends. The germline V gene encodes CDR1 LNHDA and CDR2 SQIVND (reference sequence). The chain's CDR3 is CASRPGPLLTDTQYF. CDR3 bases: TGTGCCAGTCGCCCTGGCCCCCTGCTCACAGATACGCAGTATTTT. Combining the CDR3 with reference TRBV19 and TRBJ2-3 gives the whole variable domain DGGITQSPKYLFRKEGQNVTLSCEQNLNHDAMYWYRQDPGQGLRLIYYSQIVNDFQKGDIAEGYSVSREKKESFPLTVTSAQKNPTAFYLCASRPGPLLTDTQYFGPGTRLTVL.

This chain uses TRBV10-3 with TRBJ2-3, with 9 bases aligning to TRBD2. Trimming removed 6 bases from V and 0 bases from J; junction bases left unmatched: 4. This CDR3 has 15 residues. Per the germline V gene, CDR1 is ENHRY and CDR2 is SYGVKD. This chain's CDR3 is CAIRQREASTDTQYF. In DNA form, the CDR3 reads TGTGCCATCAGGCAGCGGGAGGCTAGCACAGATACGCAGTATTTT.

V and J are TRBV6-5 and TRBJ2-6; no clear D. Germline values: CDR1 MNHEY, CDR2 SVGAGI. The CDR3 runs 15 residues. V was cut by 0 bases and J by 1 base, with 4 bases left in between. The CDR3 loop is CASSYSASGANVLTF. The CDR3 bases are TGTGCCAGCAGTTACTCGGCTTCTGGGGCCAACGTCCTGACTTTC.

This rearrangement joins TRBV30 to TRBJ1-1; D unclear. Germline V gives CDR1 GTSNPN, CDR2 SVGIG (reference sequence). The CDR3 covers 15 residues. Trimming cost V 5 bases and J 0 bases, with 16 bases left between them. CDR3 DNA sequence: TGTGCCTGGTATACCCGACGGTACATGAACACTGAAGCTTTCTTT. Its protein product is CAWYTRRYMNTEAFF. The full variable domain, in which reference TRBV30 and TRBJ1-1 provide the parts outside the CDR3, is SQTIHQWPATLVQPVGSPLSLECTVEGTSNPNLYWYRQAAGRGLQLLFYSVGIGQISSEVPQNLSASRPQDRQFILSSKKLLLSDSGFYLCAWYTRRYMNTEAFFGQGTRLTVV.

V usage is TRBV10-2 and J usage is TRBJ2-3; weak D call: TRBD2 (7 bases). Germline CDR1 WSHSY, CDR2 SAAADI. CDR3 size: 17 residues. Trimming removed 6 bases at V and 4 bases at J, with 23 bases between. CDR3: CASSVGGGAPEADTQYF. The CDR3 DNA sequence: TGCGCCAGCAGCGTTGGTGGGGGGGCTCCAGAGGCAGATACGCAGTATTTT.

The chain recombines TRBV4-1 with TRBJ2-1; 8 bases fit TRBD1. The CDR3 spans 16 residues. J lost 5 bases, V lost 6 bases, and 12 bases had no gene match. The germline V gene encodes CDR1 MGHRA and CDR2 YSYEKL. The CDR3 DNA reads TGCGCCAGCAGTCCGAGACAGGGGACGCCCAACAATGAGCAGTTCTTC. Translated: CASSPRQGTPNNEQFF.

The chain is built from TRBV6-5 and TRBJ1-3, with D unclear. The CDR3 is made up of 15 amino acids. V lost 4 bases and J 0 bases, leaving 10 bases between the germline ends. Germline CDR1 reads MNHEY; CDR2 reads SVGAGI. CDR3 DNA sequence: TGTGCCAGCAGTTTGGCAGGACCCTCTGGAAACACCATATATTTT. Translation gives CASSLAGPSGNTIYF.

The chain recombines TRBV4-1 with TRBJ2-1, with 7 bases identical to TRBD2. The CDR3 is 15 residues long. Germline-derived CDR1 and CDR2 are MGHRA and YSYEKL. The junction had 7 bases not matched to a gene; V was cut back by 3 bases and J by 5 bases. The CDR3: CASSQSSGDHNEQFF. The CDR3 region has the DNA TGCGCCAGCAGCCAGTCTAGCGGAGACCACAATGAGCAGTTCTTC.

J is TRBJ2-1 and V is TRBV9; TRBD1 agrees at 8 bases. This CDR3 has 13 amino acids. The germline CDR1 and CDR2 sequences are SGDLS and YYNGEE. V lost 0 bases to trimming and J lost 9 bases; unmatched junction nucleotides: 2. CDR3 nucleotide sequence: TGTGCCAGCAGCGTAGGGCAGGGGGCTGAGCAGTTCTTC. This sequence encodes CASSVGQGAEQFF.

CDR3: CASRNADTQYF. CDR3 bases: TGTGCCAGCAGGAACGCAGATACGCAGTATTTT. The gene calls are TRBV6-5 and TRBJ2-3; no clear D gene. This CDR3 contains 11 residues. Germline loops: CDR1 MNHEY, CDR2 SVGAGI. The V end was cut by 6 bases, the J end by 4 bases, with 5 bases between.

The CDR3 DNA reads TGCGCCAGCAGCCAGGAGGGGGCTAGCGCCTTTAGCACAGATACGCAGTATTTT. This sequence encodes CASSQEGASAFSTDTQYF. V and J are TRBV5-1 and TRBJ2-3, with a weak D call TRBD1 (7 bases). Trimming cost V 4 bases and J 0 bases, with 21 bases left between them. Per germline, CDR1 SGHRS and CDR2 YFSETQ. The CDR3 contains 18 residues.

The count of this clone is one. V usage is TRBV2 and J usage is TRBJ2-3, with D perhaps TRBD2 (6 bases). The CDR3 length is 15 residues. CDR1 SNHLY and CDR2 FYNNEI come from the germline V gene. The ends were cut back, 6 bases at V and 0 bases at J, with 13 bases in the middle. CDR3: CASSGGPSSTDTQYF. CDR3 bases: TGTGCCAGCAGCGGGGGTCCATCTAGCACAGATACGCAGTATTTT.